This record covers a single T cell receptor (beta chain). Antigen: not known. These data originate in a study of OX40 agonist ivuxolimab in advanced cancers. In the study overall: Ivuxolimab was delivered to patients intravenously every 2 weeks at doses spanning 0.01 to 10 mg/kg. General study points: Doses of 0.1 to 3.0 mg/kg were accompanied by clonal expansion of CD4+ and CD8+ blood T cells by week 6. The study did not work out the antigen specificity of the expanded peripheral T cells. Mean expanded clone counts were higher in CD8+ than CD4+ T cells.

Assay: immunoSEQ multiplex PCR; the TCRdb copy retains only in-frame clones and omits some. The repertoire holds under 25,000 clones, with about three quarters as singletons. CDR1 and CDR2 (germline): SNHLY, FYNNEI. Trimming took off 8 bases at V and 0 bases at J, with 14 bases between the two ends. This CDR3 has 15 amino acids. The chain has TRBV2 and TRBJ2-1; no reliable D call. The input for sequencing was CD4+ or CD8+ T cells sorted from blood, taken in a trial of the OX40 agonist ivuxolimab. The receptor's source is an adult with an advanced solid tumor such as melanoma, head and neck, liver or kidney cancer. For the CDR3, the DNA is TGTGCCAGCTATGATCCGGGTTTCTCCTACAATGAGCAGTTCTTC. Protein: CASYDPGFSYNEQFF.